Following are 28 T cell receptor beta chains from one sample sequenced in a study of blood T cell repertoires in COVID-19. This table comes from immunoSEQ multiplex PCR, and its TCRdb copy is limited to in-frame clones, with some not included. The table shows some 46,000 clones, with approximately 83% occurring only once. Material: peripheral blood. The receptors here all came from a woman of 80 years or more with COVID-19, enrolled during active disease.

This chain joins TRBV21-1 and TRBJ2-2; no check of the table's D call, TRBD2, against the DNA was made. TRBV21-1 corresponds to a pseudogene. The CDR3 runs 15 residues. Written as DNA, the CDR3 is TGTGCCAGCAGCAAAACCCGTGGGGGGACCGGGGAGCTGTTTTTT. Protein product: CASSKTRGGTGELFF.

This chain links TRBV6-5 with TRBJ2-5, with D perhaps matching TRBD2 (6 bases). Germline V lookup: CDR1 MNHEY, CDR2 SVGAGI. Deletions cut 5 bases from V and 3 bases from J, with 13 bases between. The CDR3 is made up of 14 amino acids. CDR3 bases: TGTGCCAGCAGTCTAGCGATTGGCGAAGAGACCCAGTACTTC. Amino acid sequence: CASSLAIGEETQYF.

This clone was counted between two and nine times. In DNA, the CDR3 is TGCAGCGTTGCGTATACCGGGGAGCTGTTTTTT. Translated: CSVAYTGELFF. This chain uses TRBV29-1 with TRBJ2-2; unclear D gene. This CDR3 has 11 residues. Germline assignment: CDR1 SQVTM and CDR2 ANQGSEA. V was shortened by 4 bases and J by 5 bases, with 5 bases between the two germline ends.

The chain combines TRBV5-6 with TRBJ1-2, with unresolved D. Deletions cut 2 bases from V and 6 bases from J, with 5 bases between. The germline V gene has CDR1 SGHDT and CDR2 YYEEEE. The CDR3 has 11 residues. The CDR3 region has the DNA TGTGCCAGCAGCTTCGAGAATGGCTACACCTTC. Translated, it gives CASSFENGYTF.

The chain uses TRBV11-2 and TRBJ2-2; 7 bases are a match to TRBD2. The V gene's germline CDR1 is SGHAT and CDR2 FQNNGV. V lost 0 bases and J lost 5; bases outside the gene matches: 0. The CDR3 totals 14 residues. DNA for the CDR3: TGTGCCAGCAGCTTAGAGGGGGGGACCGGGGAGCTGTTTTTT. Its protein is CASSLEGGTGELFF. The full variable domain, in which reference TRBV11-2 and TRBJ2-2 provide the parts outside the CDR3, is EAGVAQSPRYKIIEKRQSVAFWCNPISGHATLYWYQQILGQGPKLLIQFQNNGVVDDSQLPKDRFSAERLKGVDSTLKIQPAKLEDSAVYLCASSLEGGTGELFFGEGSRLTVL.

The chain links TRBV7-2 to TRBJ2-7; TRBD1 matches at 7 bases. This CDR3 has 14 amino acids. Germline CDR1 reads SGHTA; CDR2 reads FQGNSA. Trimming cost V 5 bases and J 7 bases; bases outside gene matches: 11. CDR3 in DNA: TGTGCCAGCAGCACCCGACAGGGTTTGTTAGAGCAGTACTTC. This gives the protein CASSTRQGLLEQYF. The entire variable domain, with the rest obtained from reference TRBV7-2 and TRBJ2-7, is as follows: GAGVSQSPSNKVTEKGKDVELRCDPISGHTALYWYRQSLGQGLEFLIYFQGNSAPDKSGLPSDRFSAERTGGSVSTLTIQRTQQEDSAVYLCASSTRQGLLEQYFGPGTRLTVT.

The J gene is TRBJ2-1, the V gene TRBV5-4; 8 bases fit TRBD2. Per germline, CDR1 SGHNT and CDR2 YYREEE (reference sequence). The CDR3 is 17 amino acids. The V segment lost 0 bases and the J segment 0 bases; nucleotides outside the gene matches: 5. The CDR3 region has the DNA TGTGCCAGCAGCTTGGGTGGCGGGAGGAGCTCCTACAATGAGCAGTTCTTC. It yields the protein CASSLGGGRSSYNEQFF.

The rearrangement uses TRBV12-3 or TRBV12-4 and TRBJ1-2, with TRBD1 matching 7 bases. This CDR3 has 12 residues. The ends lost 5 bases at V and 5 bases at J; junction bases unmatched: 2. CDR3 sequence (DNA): TGTGCCAGCAGTCGACAGGGATATGGCTACACCTTC. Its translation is CASSRQGYGYTF.

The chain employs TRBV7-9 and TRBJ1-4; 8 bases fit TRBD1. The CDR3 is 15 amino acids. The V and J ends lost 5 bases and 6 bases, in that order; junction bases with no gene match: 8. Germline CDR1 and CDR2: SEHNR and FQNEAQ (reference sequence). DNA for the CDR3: TGTGCCAGCAGCCTCGGACAGGGAGTCGATGAAAAACTGTTTTTT. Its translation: CASSLGQGVDEKLFF.

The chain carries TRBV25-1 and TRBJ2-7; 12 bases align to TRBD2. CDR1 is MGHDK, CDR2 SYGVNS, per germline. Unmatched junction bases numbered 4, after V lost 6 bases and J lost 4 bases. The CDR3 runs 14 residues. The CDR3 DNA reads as TGTGCCAGCAGCCTAGCGGGGGGGAGATACGAGCAGTACTTC. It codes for CASSLAGGRYEQYF.

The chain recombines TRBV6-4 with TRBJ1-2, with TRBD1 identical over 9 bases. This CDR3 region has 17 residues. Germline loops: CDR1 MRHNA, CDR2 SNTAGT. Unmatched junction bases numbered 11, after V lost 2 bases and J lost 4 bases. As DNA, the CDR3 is TGTGCCAGCAGTGACGAGACAGGGGGAGGTAGGGTCTATGGCTACACCTTC. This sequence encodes CASSDETGGGRVYGYTF.

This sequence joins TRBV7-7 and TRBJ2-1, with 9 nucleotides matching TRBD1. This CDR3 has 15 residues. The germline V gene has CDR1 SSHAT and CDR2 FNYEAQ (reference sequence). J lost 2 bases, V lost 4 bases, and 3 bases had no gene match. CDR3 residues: CASSSGTGPYNEQFF. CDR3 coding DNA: TGTGCCAGCAGCTCCGGGACAGGGCCCTACAATGAGCAGTTCTTC.

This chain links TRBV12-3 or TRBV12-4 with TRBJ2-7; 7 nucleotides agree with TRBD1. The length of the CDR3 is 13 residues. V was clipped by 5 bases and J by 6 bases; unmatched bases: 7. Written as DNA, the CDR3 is TGTGCCAGCAGTGGGACAGCCTCGGGCGAGCAGTACTTC. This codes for CASSGTASGEQYF.

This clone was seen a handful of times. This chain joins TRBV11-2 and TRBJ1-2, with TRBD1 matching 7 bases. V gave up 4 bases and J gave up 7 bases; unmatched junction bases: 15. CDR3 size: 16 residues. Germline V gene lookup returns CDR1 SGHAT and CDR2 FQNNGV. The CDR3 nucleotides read TGTGCCAGCAGCTATAGGGGGCGCCGGGACTCCCTTGGCTACACCTTC. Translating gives CASSYRGRRDSLGYTF.

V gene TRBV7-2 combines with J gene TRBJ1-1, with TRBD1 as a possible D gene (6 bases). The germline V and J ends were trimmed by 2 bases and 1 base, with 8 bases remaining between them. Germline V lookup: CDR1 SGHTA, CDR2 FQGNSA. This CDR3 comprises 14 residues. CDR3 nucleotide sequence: TGTGCCAGCAGCTTATTACAGGGGAACACTGAAGCTTTCTTT. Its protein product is CASSLLQGNTEAFF.

CDR3 residues: CASSLEGRGNSPLHF. CDR3 coding DNA: TGTGCCAGCAGCTTAGAGGGGCGGGGGAATTCACCCCTCCACTTT. This chain connects TRBV7-9 to TRBJ1-6, with D possibly matching TRBD1 (5 bases). CDR3 length equals 15 residues. Per germline, CDR1 SEHNR and CDR2 FQNEAQ (reference sequence). Deletions cut 1 base from V and 7 bases from J, with 11 bases between.

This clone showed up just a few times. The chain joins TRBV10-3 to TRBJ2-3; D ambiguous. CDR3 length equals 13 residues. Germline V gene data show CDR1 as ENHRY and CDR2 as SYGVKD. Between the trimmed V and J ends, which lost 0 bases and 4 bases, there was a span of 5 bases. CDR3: CAISESSADTQYF. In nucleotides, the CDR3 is TGTGCCATCAGTGAGTCGAGCGCAGATACGCAGTATTTT.

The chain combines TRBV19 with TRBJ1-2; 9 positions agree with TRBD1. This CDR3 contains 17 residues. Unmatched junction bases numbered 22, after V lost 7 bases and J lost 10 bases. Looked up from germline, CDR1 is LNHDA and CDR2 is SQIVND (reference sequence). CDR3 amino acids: CASTLDGTGFPTLNYTF. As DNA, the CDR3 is TGTGCCAGTACCCTAGATGGGACAGGGTTTCCAACCTTAAACTACACCTTC.

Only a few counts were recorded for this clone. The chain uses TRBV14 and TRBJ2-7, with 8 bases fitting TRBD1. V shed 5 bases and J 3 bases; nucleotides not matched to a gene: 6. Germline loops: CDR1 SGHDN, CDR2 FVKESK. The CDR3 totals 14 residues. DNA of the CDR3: TGTGCCAGCAGCACCTACACAGGGGGCTACGAGCAGTACTTC. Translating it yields CASSTYTGGYEQYF.

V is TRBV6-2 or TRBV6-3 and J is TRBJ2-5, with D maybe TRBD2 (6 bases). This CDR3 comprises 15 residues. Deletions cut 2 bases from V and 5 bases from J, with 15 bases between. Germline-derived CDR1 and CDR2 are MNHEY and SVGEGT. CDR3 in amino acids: CASSYRGLRAETQYF. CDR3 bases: TGTGCCAGCAGTTACCGGGGACTCAGGGCGGAGACCCAGTACTTC.

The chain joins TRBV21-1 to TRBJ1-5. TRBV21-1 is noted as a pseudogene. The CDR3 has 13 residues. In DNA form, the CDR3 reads TGTGCCAGCAGCAAAAAAGTCGGTCAGCCCCAGCATTTT. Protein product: CASSKKVGQPQHF.

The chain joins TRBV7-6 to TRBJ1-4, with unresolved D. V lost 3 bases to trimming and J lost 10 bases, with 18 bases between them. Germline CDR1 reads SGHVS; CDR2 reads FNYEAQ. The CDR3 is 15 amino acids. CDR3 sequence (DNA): TGTGCCAGCAGCTTGGGGAGACTGGCTTTAGGAAAACTGTTTTTT. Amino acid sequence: CASSLGRLALGKLFF.

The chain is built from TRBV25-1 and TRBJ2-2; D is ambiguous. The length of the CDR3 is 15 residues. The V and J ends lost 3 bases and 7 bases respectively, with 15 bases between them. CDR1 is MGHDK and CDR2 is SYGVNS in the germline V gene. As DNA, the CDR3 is TGTGCCAGCAGTGACCCGGGTAGAACCAGCGGGGAGCTGTTTTTT. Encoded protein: CASSDPGRTSGELFF.

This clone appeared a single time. The CDR3 loop is CATSRGLYNEQFF. CDR3 DNA: TGTGCCACCAGCAGGGGACTGTACAATGAGCAGTTCTTC. The chain employs TRBV15 and TRBJ2-1, with D possibly being TRBD2 (6 bases). Trimming stripped 3 bases from V and 4 bases from J, with 7 bases between. Germline V gene lookup returns CDR1 LNHNV and CDR2 YYDKDF (reference sequence). CDR3 length: 13 amino acids.

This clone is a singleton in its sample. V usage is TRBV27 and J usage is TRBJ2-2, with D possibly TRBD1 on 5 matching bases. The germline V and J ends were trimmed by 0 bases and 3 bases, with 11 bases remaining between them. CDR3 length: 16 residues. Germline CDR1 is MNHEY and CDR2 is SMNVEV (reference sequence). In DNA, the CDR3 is TGTGCCAGCAGTTTATCAGGGGTCGGCTACACCGGGGAGCTGTTTTTT. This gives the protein CASSLSGVGYTGELFF.

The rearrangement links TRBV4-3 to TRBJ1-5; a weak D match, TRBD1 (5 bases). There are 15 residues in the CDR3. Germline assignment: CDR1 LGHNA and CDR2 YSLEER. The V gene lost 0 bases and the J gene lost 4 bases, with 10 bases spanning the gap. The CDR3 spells CASSQDWTRNQPQHF. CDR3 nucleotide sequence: TGCGCCAGCAGCCAAGATTGGACACGAAATCAGCCCCAGCATTTT.

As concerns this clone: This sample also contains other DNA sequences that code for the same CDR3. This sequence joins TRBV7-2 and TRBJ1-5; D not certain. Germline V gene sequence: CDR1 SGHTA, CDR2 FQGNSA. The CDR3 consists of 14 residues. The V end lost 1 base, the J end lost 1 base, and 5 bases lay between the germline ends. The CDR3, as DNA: TGTGCCAGCAGCTTAGGTCGGAGCAATCAGCCCCAGCATTTT. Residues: CASSLGRSNQPQHF.

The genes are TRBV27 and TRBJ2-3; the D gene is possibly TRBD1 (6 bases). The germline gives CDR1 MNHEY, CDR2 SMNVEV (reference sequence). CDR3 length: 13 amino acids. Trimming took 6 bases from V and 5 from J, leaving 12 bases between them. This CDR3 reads CASRNRERDTQYF. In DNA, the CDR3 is TGTGCCAGCAGGAACAGGGAGAGAGATACGCAGTATTTT.